This T cell receptor beta chain comes out of a study of blood T cells in healthy people across ages. On the study more broadly: Template-switching capture recovered about one barcoded beta molecule per two T cells.

Concerning this clonotype itself: Antigen: not known.

No fewer than 6 million PBMCs went into each sample. Study-level findings and limits: Among long-lived donors, naive CD4+ cells were more numerous and diversity higher than in aged donors.

This CDR3 has 17 residues. V trimming: 0 bases; J trimming: 9 bases; junction bases outside the gene matches: 15. Germline CDR1 is DFQATT and CDR2 is SNEGSKA (reference sequence). The second PCR ran about 6 to 11 cycles with a sample-barcoded 5' primer and J-beta primers. All cDNA molecules were each tagged by a template-switch adaptor with 12 random nucleotides. TCRdb re-called the 5' RACE reads through MiXCR, storing one row per CDR3 protein. The sample shows fewer than 2 million distinct CDR3 sequences, 30% to 40% of them seen only once. This receptor was obtained from a human donor in good health. The chain has TRBV20-1 and TRBJ2-1, with 9 bases lining up with TRBD1. Sequences were obtained from blood. CDR3 nucleotides: TGCAGTGCTAGAGATGTGACGCACAGGGGGCGGAGAAGTGAGCAGTTCTTC. Residues: CSARDVTHRGRRSEQFF.